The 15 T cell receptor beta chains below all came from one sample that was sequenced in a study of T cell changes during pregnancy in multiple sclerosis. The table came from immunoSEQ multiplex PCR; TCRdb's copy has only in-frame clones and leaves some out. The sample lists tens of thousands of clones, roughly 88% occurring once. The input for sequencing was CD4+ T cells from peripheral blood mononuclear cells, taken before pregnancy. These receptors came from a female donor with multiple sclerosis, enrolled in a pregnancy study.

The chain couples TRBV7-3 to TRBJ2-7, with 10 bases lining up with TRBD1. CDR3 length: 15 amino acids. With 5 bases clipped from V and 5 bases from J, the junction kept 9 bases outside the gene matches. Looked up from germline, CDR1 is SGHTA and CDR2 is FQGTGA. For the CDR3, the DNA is TGTGCCAGCAGCGCGTCGGGACAGGGGACCCACGAGCAGTACTTC. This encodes CASSASGQGTHEQYF. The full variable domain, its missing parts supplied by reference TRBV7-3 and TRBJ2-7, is GAGVSQTPSNKVTEKGKYVELRCDPISGHTALYWYRQSLGQGPEFLIYFQGTGAADDSGLPNDRFFAVRPEGSVSTLKIQRTERGDSAVYLCASSASGQGTHEQYFGPGTRLTVT.

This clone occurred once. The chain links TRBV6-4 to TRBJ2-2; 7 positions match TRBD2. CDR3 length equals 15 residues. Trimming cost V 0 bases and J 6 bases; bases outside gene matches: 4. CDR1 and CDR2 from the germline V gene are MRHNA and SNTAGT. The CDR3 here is CASSDSSGDAGELFF. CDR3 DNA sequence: TGTGCCAGCAGTGACTCAAGCGGGGATGCCGGGGAGCTGTTTTTT.

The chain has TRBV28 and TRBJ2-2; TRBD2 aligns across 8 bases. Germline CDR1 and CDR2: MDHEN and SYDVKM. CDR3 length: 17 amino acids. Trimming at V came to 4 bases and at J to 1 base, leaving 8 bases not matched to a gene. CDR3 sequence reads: CASSSRRLAGNTGELFF. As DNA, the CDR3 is TGTGCCAGCAGTTCCCGACGTCTAGCGGGGAACACCGGGGAGCTGTTTTTT.

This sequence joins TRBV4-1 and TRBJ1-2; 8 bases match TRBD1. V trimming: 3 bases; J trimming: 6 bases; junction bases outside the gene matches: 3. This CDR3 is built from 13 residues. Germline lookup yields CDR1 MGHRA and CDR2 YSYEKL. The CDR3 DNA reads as TGCGCCAGCAGCCACCCGACAGGGGATGGCTACACCTTC. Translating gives CASSHPTGDGYTF.

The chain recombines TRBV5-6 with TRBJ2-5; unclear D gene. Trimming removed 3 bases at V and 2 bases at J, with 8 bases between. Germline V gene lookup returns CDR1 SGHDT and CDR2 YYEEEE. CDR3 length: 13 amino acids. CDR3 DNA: TGTGCCAGCAGCTCCCACGGGCAAGAGACCCAGTACTTC. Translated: CASSSHGQETQYF.

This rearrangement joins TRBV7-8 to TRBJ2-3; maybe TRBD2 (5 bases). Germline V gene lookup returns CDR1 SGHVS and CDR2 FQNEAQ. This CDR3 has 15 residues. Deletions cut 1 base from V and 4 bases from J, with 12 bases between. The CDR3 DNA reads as TGTGCCAGCAGCTTAGATGGCGAGGGAGCAGATACGCAGTATTTT. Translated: CASSLDGEGADTQYF.

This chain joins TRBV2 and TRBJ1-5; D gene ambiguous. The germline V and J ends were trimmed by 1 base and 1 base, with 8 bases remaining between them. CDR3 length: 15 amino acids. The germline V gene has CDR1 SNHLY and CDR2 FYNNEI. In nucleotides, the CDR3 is TGTGCCAGCAGTGAAGGTGCGGGGAGCAATCAGCCCCAGCATTTT. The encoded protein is CASSEGAGSNQPQHF. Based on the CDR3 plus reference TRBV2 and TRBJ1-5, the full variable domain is EPEVTQTPSHQVTQMGQEVILRCVPISNHLYFYWYRQILGQKVEFLVSFYNNEISEKSEIFDDQFSVERPDGSNFTLKIRSTKLEDSAMYFCASSEGAGSNQPQHFGDGTRLSIL.

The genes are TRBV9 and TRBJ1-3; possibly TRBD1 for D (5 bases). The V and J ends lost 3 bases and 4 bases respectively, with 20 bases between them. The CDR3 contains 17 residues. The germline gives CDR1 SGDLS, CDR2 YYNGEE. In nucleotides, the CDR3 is TGTGCCAGCAGCGAGGGGACTTGGGGTGGAAGGGGAAACACCATATATTTT. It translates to CASSEGTWGGRGNTIYF. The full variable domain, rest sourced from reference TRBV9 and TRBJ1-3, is DSGVTQTPKHLITATGQRVTLRCSPRSGDLSVYWYQQSLDQGLQFLIQYYNGEERAKGNILERFSAQQFPDLHSELNLSSLELGDSALYFCASSEGTWGGRGNTIYFGEGSWLTVV.

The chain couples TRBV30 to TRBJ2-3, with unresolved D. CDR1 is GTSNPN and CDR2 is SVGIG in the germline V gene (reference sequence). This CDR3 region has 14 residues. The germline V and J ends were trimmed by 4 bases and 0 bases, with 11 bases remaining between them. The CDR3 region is CAWTFGSSTDTQYF. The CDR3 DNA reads TGTGCCTGGACTTTTGGCAGTAGCACAGATACGCAGTATTTT.

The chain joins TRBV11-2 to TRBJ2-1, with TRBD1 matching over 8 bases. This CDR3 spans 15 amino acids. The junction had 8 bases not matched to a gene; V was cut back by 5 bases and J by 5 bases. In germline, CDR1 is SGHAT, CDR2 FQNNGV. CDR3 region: CASSGTDRGNNEQFF. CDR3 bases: TGTGCCAGCAGCGGAACCGACAGGGGTAACAATGAGCAGTTCTTC.

This CDR3 reads CASSTRLILTGELFF. The CDR3 DNA reads as TGTGCCAGCAGCACGCGCCTAATATTGACCGGGGAGCTGTTTTTT. The gene calls are TRBV5-6 and TRBJ2-2, with D unclear. The CDR3 is 15 amino acids. V lost 4 bases, J lost 5 bases, and 15 bases lay in between. Germline V CDR1 and CDR2: SGHDT, YYEEEE.

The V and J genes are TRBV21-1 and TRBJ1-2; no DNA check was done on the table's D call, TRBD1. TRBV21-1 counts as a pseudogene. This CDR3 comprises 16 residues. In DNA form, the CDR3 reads TGTGCCAGCAGCAAAGTTAAGGGGTCGAGATCCTATGGCTACACCTTC. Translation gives CASSKVKGSRSYGYTF.

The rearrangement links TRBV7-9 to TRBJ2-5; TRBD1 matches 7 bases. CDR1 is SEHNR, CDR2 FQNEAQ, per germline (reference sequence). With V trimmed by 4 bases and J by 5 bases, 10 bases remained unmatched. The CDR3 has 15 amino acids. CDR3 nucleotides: TGTGCCAGCAGCTCGGGACAGACGAAGGAGGAGACCCAGTACTTC. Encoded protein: CASSSGQTKEETQYF.

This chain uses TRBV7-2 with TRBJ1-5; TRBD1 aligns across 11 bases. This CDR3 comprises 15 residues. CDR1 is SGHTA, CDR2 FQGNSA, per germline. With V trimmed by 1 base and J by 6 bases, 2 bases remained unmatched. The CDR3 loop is CASSLDGTGGQPQHF. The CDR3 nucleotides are TGTGCCAGCAGCTTAGACGGGACAGGGGGTCAGCCCCAGCATTTT. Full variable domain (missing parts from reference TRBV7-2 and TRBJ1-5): GAGVSQSPSNKVTEKGKDVELRCDPISGHTALYWYRQSLGQGLEFLIYFQGNSAPDKSGLPSDRFSAERTGGSVSTLTIQRTQQEDSAVYLCASSLDGTGGQPQHFGDGTRLSIL.

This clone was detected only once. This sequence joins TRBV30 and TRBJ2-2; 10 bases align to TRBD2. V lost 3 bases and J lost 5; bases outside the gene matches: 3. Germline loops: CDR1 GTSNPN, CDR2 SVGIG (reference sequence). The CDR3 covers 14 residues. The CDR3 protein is CAWRLAGSTGELFF. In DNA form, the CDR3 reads TGTGCCTGGAGACTAGCGGGGAGTACCGGGGAGCTGTTTTTT.